This entry lists 29 T cell receptor beta chains sequenced from one sample in a study of CD8+CD57+ T cells in acquired aplastic anemia (dated by TCRdb to the late 2010s). Instrument on record: Illumina HiSeq 2000. Genomic DNA served as template for TCR beta VDJ combination and CDR3 sequence profiling. TCRdb reprocessing: public reads trimmed at Q25 with fastp, clones called with MiXCR, in-frame beta chains kept. A single entry per CDR3 protein holds the most common genes and DNA from its merged rows. This sample lists about 190,000 distinct CDR3 sequences; approximately 52% were detected once. The ten largest clones take up 16% of the sample. The specimen sequenced was sorted CD4+, CD8+, or CD8+CD57+ T cells (not recorded which) from PBMCs. The receptors were sampled from a human donor in good health, serving as a control.

This rearrangement joins TRBV7-2 to TRBJ2-5; weak D call: TRBD2 (6 bases). Germline V CDR1 and CDR2: SGHTA, FQGNSA. The CDR3 length is 14 residues. With 5 bases removed from V and 6 bases from J, the gap between germline ends came to 16 bases. DNA of the CDR3: TGTGCCAGCAGCCCCGGGACCGGGGGACAGACCCAGTACTTC. This codes for CASSPGTGGQTQYF.

The chain recombines TRBV25-1 with TRBJ1-2; D might be TRBD1 (6 bases). This CDR3 region has 15 residues. The V gene lost 3 bases and the J gene lost 0 bases, with 11 bases spanning the gap. Germline V gives CDR1 MGHDK, CDR2 SYGVNS. For the CDR3, the DNA is TGTGCCAGCAGTGACCCCTGGACAGCTAACTATGGCTACACCTTC. Translated, it gives CASSDPWTANYGYTF.

V is TRBV6-1 and J is TRBJ2-2; the D is unclear. The germline V and J ends were trimmed by 5 bases and 4 bases, with 11 bases remaining between them. The CDR3 contains 14 residues. The germline V gene has CDR1 MNHNS and CDR2 SASEGT. For the CDR3, the DNA is TGTGCCAGCAGTTACTCGTCGGGCACCGGGGAGCTGTTTTTT. Amino acid sequence: CASSYSSGTGELFF.

Many counts were recorded for this clonotype. The chain carries TRBV6-5 and TRBJ2-5; either TRBD1 or TRBD2 may fit D (5 bases each). V was clipped by 1 base and J by 0 bases, with 12 bases between them. CDR1 is MNHEY, CDR2 SVGAGI, per germline. CDR3 length equals 16 residues. The CDR3 coding sequence is TGTGCCAGCAGTTACTTGGGGACGGCGTACCAAGAGACCCAGTACTTC. It specifies CASSYLGTAYQETQYF.

Comment on this clonotype: With a much larger clone just one base away, this may be a read error. The genes are TRBV6-1 and TRBJ1-3; D gene unclear. Trimming pared 6 bases from V and 2 bases from J, leaving 8 bases between. This CDR3 spans 13 amino acids. Germline loops: CDR1 MNHNS, CDR2 SASEGT. CDR3 residues: CASRPYPGNTIYF. CDR3 DNA: TGTGCCAGCAGACCTTACCCTGGAAACACCATATATTTT.

The V and J genes are TRBV4-3 and TRBJ2-3; the D gene is possibly TRBD1 (5 bases). Germline CDR1 reads LGHNA; CDR2 reads YSLEER. Trimming cost V 0 bases and J 6 bases, with 13 bases left between them. CDR3 size: 15 residues. The chain's CDR3 is CASSQDIDRRDTQYF. CDR3 DNA: TGCGCCAGCAGCCAAGATATAGACAGAAGGGATACGCAGTATTTT.

This clonotype was seen a single time. This chain uses TRBV29-1 with TRBJ2-7, with D possibly being TRBD2 (5 bases). Germline lookup yields CDR1 SQVTM and CDR2 ANQGSEA. Deletions cut 5 bases from V and 3 bases from J, with 17 bases between. The CDR3 loop spans 14 amino acids. CDR3 region: CSVRRGLPYYEQYF. The CDR3 region has the DNA TGCAGCGTTCGACGCGGACTGCCATACTACGAGCAGTACTTC.

This chain uses TRBV7-2 with TRBJ2-3; D is tentatively TRBD1 or TRBD2 (5 bases each). The germline gives CDR1 SGHTA, CDR2 FQGNSA. Deletions cut 6 bases from V and 1 base from J, with 11 bases between. The CDR3 has 14 amino acids. CDR3 nucleotide sequence: TGTGCCAGCAGGAGCCGGGACCGCACAGATACGCAGTATTTT. Translated: CASRSRDRTDTQYF.

There are a few counts of this clonotype. The chain has TRBV5-1 and TRBJ1-1; TRBD1 matches 8 bases. Losses at the gene ends were 2 bases for V and 1 base for J; bases not matched to a gene: 4. In germline, CDR1 is SGHRS, CDR2 YFSETQ. The CDR3 contains 15 residues. This CDR3 reads CASSFTGGPNTEAFF. The CDR3 DNA follows: TGCGCCAGCAGCTTTACAGGGGGGCCGAACACTGAAGCTTTCTTT.

The chain has TRBV29-1 and TRBJ1-1; 9 nucleotides line up with TRBD1. This CDR3 comprises 14 residues. V lost 7 bases to trimming and J lost 3 bases; unmatched junction nucleotides: 9. From germline, CDR1 is SQVTM and CDR2 ANQGSEA. The CDR3 protein is CSGGQGFGDTEAFF. The DNA of the CDR3 is TGCAGCGGGGGACAGGGTTTTGGGGACACTGAAGCTTTCTTT.

This clonotype was counted between two and nine times. The chain uses TRBV27 and TRBJ1-2, with TRBD1 matching over 7 bases. J gave up 8 bases and V 6 bases, and 15 bases lay outside the gene matches. The CDR3 length is 15 residues. The germline V gene encodes CDR1 MNHEY and CDR2 SMNVEV (reference sequence). CDR3: CASRPTVSGGRGYTF. The CDR3 bases are TGTGCCAGCAGACCCACCGTTTCAGGGGGAAGGGGCTACACCTTC.

There are a few counts of this clonotype. The chain joins TRBV28 to TRBJ1-2, with D tentatively TRBD1 (6 bases). The germline V gene has CDR1 MDHEN and CDR2 SYDVKM. V dropped 8 bases and J dropped 4 bases, with 17 bases sitting between them. This CDR3 has 14 residues. The CDR3 here is CASWIQGSSYGYTF. CDR3 coding DNA: TGTGCCAGCTGGATACAGGGTAGTAGCTATGGCTACACCTTC.

This clonotype was counted a single time. The genes are TRBV7-2 and TRBJ1-2; D may be TRBD1 (5 bases). Germline lookup yields CDR1 SGHTA and CDR2 FQGNSA. V dropped 3 bases and J dropped 3 bases, with 14 bases sitting between them. There are 15 residues in the CDR3. CDR3 DNA: TGTGCCAGCAGCTTGGCAGGGTTTCAGGACTATGGCTACACCTTC. Amino acids: CASSLAGFQDYGYTF. Full variable domain (missing parts from reference TRBV7-2 and TRBJ1-2): GAGVSQSPSNKVTEKGKDVELRCDPISGHTALYWYRQSLGQGLEFLIYFQGNSAPDKSGLPSDRFSAERTGGSVSTLTIQRTQQEDSAVYLCASSLAGFQDYGYTFGSGTRLTVV.

This chain uses TRBV5-1 with TRBJ2-3; 7 nucleotides align to TRBD1. Germline trimming cut 0 bases from V and 4 bases from J; bases unmatched to any gene: 8. The CDR3 has 16 amino acids. Germline lookup yields CDR1 SGHRS and CDR2 YFSETQ. The CDR3 sequence is CASSLGTRGWADTQYF. For the CDR3, the DNA is TGCGCCAGCAGCTTGGGTACCAGGGGGTGGGCAGATACGCAGTATTTT.

J is TRBJ1-2 and V is TRBV10-2, with 9 bases fitting TRBD1. This CDR3 comprises 14 residues. The trim removed 7 bases at V and 6 bases at J, leaving 9 bases unmatched. Germline assignment: CDR1 WSHSY and CDR2 SAAADI. This CDR3 is CASNAGTGIHGYTF. The DNA for the CDR3 is TGCGCCAGCAACGCCGGGACAGGGATACATGGCTACACCTTC.

The chain has TRBV30 and TRBJ1-2; D ambiguous. Germline assignment: CDR1 GTSNPN and CDR2 SVGIG (reference sequence). CDR3 length: 11 residues. Trimming took off 3 bases at V and 6 bases at J, with 8 bases between the two ends. This CDR3 reads CAWSAEDGYTF. CDR3 DNA: TGTGCCTGGAGCGCGGAGGATGGCTACACCTTC.

As to this clonotype: One end of the junction varies from germline; a read error may be responsible. The chain uses TRBV7-3 and TRBJ2-2, with 8 bases aligning to TRBD1. The CDR3 sequence is 16 residues long. Looked up from germline, CDR1 is SGHTA and CDR2 is FQGTGA. CDR3 residues: CASSPDPDRGQRGAVF. The DNA for the CDR3 is TGCGCCAGCAGCCCGGACCCCGACAGGGGTCAACGGGGAGCTGTTTTT.

This clonotype was observed at least ten times. The chain links TRBV15 to TRBJ1-5; maybe TRBD1 (5 bases). The CDR3 has 14 residues. Germline V gives CDR1 LNHNV, CDR2 YYDKDF (reference sequence). V lost 0 bases and J 14 bases, leaving 17 bases between the germline ends. The DNA for the CDR3 is TGTGCCACCAGCAGAGATCCGGGGCAGGGCCCTAAGCATTTT. It is translated as CATSRDPGQGPKHF.

Comments on this clonotype: At one end, the junction sequence differs from germline, possibly due to a read error. This chain links TRBV7-9 with TRBJ1-1, with 8 bases that match TRBD1. This CDR3 is 13 amino acids long. Germline V gives CDR1 SEHNR, CDR2 FQNEAQ (reference sequence). CDR3 amino acids: CASSQGGNTEALF. The CDR3 nucleotides are TGTGCCAGCTCACAGGGGGGGAACACTGAAGCTCTCTTT.

At least ten counts were recorded for this clonotype. The chain has TRBV7-2 and TRBJ1-5; tentatively, D is TRBD1 (6 bases). Trimming took off 6 bases at V and 7 bases at J, with 13 bases between the two ends. This CDR3 has 13 residues. The V gene's germline CDR1 is SGHTA and CDR2 FQGNSA. The DNA for the CDR3 is TGTGCCAGCAGGGAGGGGGTAGGGCAGCCCCAGCATTTT. Protein sequence: CASREGVGQPQHF.

This clonotype was found a few times. The V gene is TRBV2, the J gene TRBJ2-7; 9 bases agree with TRBD1. The CDR3 has 13 amino acids. The ends lost 7 bases at V and 5 bases at J; junction bases unmatched: 6. Germline values: CDR1 SNHLY, CDR2 FYNNEI. In nucleotides, the CDR3 is TGTGCCAGCAATACGGGACAGGGTGACGAGCAGTACTTC. Translating gives CASNTGQGDEQYF.

This chain links TRBV12-3 or TRBV12-4 with TRBJ2-7; no clear D gene. Trimming removed 7 bases at V and 6 bases at J, with 22 bases between. The length of the CDR3 is 15 residues. CDR3 DNA sequence: TGTGCCAGCACCGAAGGGCAGACCCACTCTGGCGAGCAGTACGTC. It specifies CASTEGQTHSGEQYV.

This clonotype was recorded at least ten times. The chain uses TRBV28 and TRBJ1-2; a weak D match, TRBD1 (5 bases). The V end lost 8 bases, the J end lost 5 bases, and 24 bases lay between the germline ends. The CDR3 sequence is 16 residues long. Germline CDR1 is MDHEN and CDR2 is SYDVKM. CDR3: CASATHPGRVGYGYTF. CDR3 DNA sequence: TGTGCCAGCGCTACGCATCCAGGGAGGGTGGGTTATGGCTACACCTTC.

This clonotype was picked up a small number of times. This sequence joins TRBV20-1 and TRBJ2-5; D possibly corresponds to TRBD2 (6 bases). The CDR3 spans 11 residues. CDR1 DFQATT and CDR2 SNEGSKA come from the germline V gene (reference sequence). V lost 3 bases to trimming and J lost 10 bases, with 12 bases between them. Here the CDR3 reads CSAREGLIQYF. CDR3 in DNA: TGCAGTGCTAGGGAGGGACTCATCCAGTACTTC.

This rearrangement joins TRBV20-1 to TRBJ1-2; 7 bases match TRBD1. V was clipped by 6 bases and J by 4 bases; unmatched bases: 5. Germline assignment: CDR1 DFQATT and CDR2 SNEGSKA (reference sequence). This CDR3 has 12 residues. Here the CDR3 reads CSAMTGTYGYTF. The CDR3 region has the DNA TGCAGTGCCATGACAGGGACCTATGGCTACACCTTC.

DNA of the CDR3: TGTGCCAGCAGCTTATCCCCCTCTGGGGCCAACGTCCTGACTTTC. Its protein is CASSLSPSGANVLTF. V and J are TRBV7-3 and TRBJ2-6; no reliable D call. The CDR3 extends over 15 amino acids. In germline, CDR1 is SGHTA, CDR2 FQGTGA. Trimming pared 2 bases from V and 0 bases from J, leaving 5 bases between.

This chain connects TRBV7-2 to TRBJ2-7, with D unclear. CDR3 length equals 16 residues. Looked up from germline, CDR1 is SGHTA and CDR2 is FQGNSA. Trimming took 6 bases from V and 2 from J, leaving 20 bases between them. CDR3 region: CASSSPAGSTPYEQYF. CDR3 nucleotide sequence: TGTGCCAGCAGTTCTCCGGCCGGGTCCACTCCCTACGAGCAGTACTTC.

As to this clonotype: This may be a read error, as it is one base from a much larger clone. CDR3 in amino acids: CASSTRQGDTGAFF. CDR3 nucleotide sequence: TGTGCCAGTAGTACGAGACAGGGGGACACTGGAGCTTTCTTT. The V and J genes are TRBV19 and TRBJ1-1, with 9 nucleotides matching TRBD1. CDR1 is LNHDA and CDR2 is SQIVND in the germline V gene (reference sequence). The CDR3 length is 14 residues.

On this clonotype itself: At one end the junction does not follow the germline gene, possibly because of a read error. This chain joins TRBV5-1 and TRBJ2-5, with D possibly matching TRBD1 (7 bases). This CDR3 spans 16 amino acids. From germline, CDR1 is SGHRS and CDR2 YFSETQ. CDR3 region: CASSPSGGTVQETQYF. CDR3 nucleotides: TGTGCCAGCAGCCCCTCCGGAGGGACAGTCCAAGAGACCCAGTACTTC.